The entry that follows covers one T cell receptor beta chain sequence. Its antigen is not known. cDNA molecules carried unique molecular identifiers, and template switching added a universal primer site. Via MiXCR, TCRdb re-called the 5' RACE reads, giving one row per CDR3 protein. The top ten hold 0.95% to 1% of the sample, which has roughly 490,000 distinct CDR3 sequences, more than 13% seen once. The V and J ends lost 0 bases and 4 bases respectively, with 15 bases between them. The CDR3 loop spans 16 amino acids. The V gene's germline CDR1 is LNHNV and CDR2 YYDKDF (reference sequence). This sample was taken from a study of identical twins. Study results and caveats: In cord blood, abundant beta clonotypes had fewer insertions; memory showed no trend.

The same data also went into a second study, on yellow fever vaccine responses in identical twins.

The clonotype originates from a woman younger than 30 in good health. The sequencing sample was made of CD4+ T cells sorted from blood. The chain carries TRBV15 and TRBJ1-2, with D unclear. In DNA, the CDR3 is TGTGCCACCAGCAGAGATTCGTCGAAAGCCCTCTATGGCTACACCTTC. Translating it yields CATSRDSSKALYGYTF.